This section outlines one T cell receptor beta chain sequence together with its context. Its antigen is undetermined. J gave up 5 bases and V 2 bases, and 4 bases lay outside the gene matches. This CDR3 comprises 16 residues. From germline, CDR1 is LNHNV and CDR2 YYDKDF (reference sequence). Libraries were prepared by immunoSEQ multiplex PCR; TCRdb keeps only in-frame clonotypes and omits some of them. The sample carries under 80,000 clones, roughly 90% recorded once. The data belong to a study of graft-versus-host responses after intestinal transplantation. Findings of the study overall: Allografts carried high graft-versus-host to host-versus-graft clonal ratios in patients having graft-donor T cell macrochimerism. Early declines in HvG clones that occurred post-transplant were associated with peak circulating GvH clone levels.

The source of this sequence is a human patient who received an intestinal transplant, so some T cells may come from the graft donor. This material consisted of PBMCs, taken 98 days after intestinal transplantation. V gene TRBV15 combines with J gene TRBJ2-3, with TRBD2 matching over 13 bases. CDR3 sequence (DNA): TGTGCCACCAGCAGACGGACTAGCGGGGGCCGAGATACGCAGTATTTT. It specifies CATSRRTSGGRDTQYF. The full variable domain, in which reference TRBV15 and TRBJ2-3 provide the parts outside the CDR3, is DAMVIQNPRYQVTQFGKPVTLSCSQTLNHNVMYWYQQKSSQAPKLLFHYYDKDFNNEADTPDNFQSRRPNTSFCFLDIRSPGLGDTAMYLCATSRRTSGGRDTQYFGPGTRLTVL.